The rows below give T cell receptor beta chains drawn from one sample of a study of cytomegalovirus exposure and HLA in healthy donors. Some clones are missing from TCRdb's copy, which holds only in-frame ones; the method was immunoSEQ multiplex PCR. Of over 130,000 clones listed, about four fifths are singletons. Sequencing was done on a sample of PBMCs. Receptors originate from a human donor in good health. The CDR3 runs from the conserved cysteine through the conserved F or W. The D gene is left open where the match is weak.

D: TRBD1; length: 15; V: TRBV10-3; J: TRBJ1-2; CDR3: CAISESTGRYSGYTF
D: NA; length: 13; V: TRBV2; J: TRBJ2-1; CDR3: CASSVQGQGEQFF
D: TRBD2; length: 16; V: TRBV19; J: TRBJ2-1; CDR3: CASSPWASGIGDEQFF
D: NA; length: 11; V: TRBV25-1; J: TRBJ1-4; CDR3: CASSTPGELFF
D: TRBD1; length: 15; V: TRBV5-1; J: TRBJ1-1; CDR3: CASSLGGQVLTEAFF
D: TRBD2; length: 12; V: TRBV28; J: TRBJ2-1; CDR3: CATYSGGAEQFF
D: TRBD1; length: 15; V: TRBV5-1; J: TRBJ2-3; CDR3: CASRIQGLDSDTQYF
D: TRBD2; length: 13; V: TRBV10-3; J: TRBJ2-1; CDR3: CAIRTSGGDEQFF
D: TRBD2; length: 15; V: TRBV6-5; J: TRBJ2-5; CDR3: CASGWGTSDRETQYF
D: TRBD2; length: 16; V: TRBV6-1; J: TRBJ2-2; CDR3: CASSEREGTGAGELFF
D: NA; length: 14; V: TRBV7-9; J: TRBJ1-1; CDR3: CASSLVRGHGPIFF
D: TRBD2; length: 13; V: TRBV7-2; J: TRBJ2-7; CDR3: CASSPSGRYEQYF
D: TRBD2; length: 17; V: TRBV7-2; J: TRBJ2-1; CDR3: CASRQTSGGGSYNEQFF
D: NA; length: 23; V: TRBV30; J: TRBJ2-7; CDR3: CAWSKAYRGQRGITTKGSYEQYF
D: TRBD1; length: 13; V: TRBV19; J: TRBJ1-1; CDR3: CASIVTGGPEAFF
D: TRBD1; length: 15; V: TRBV30; J: TRBJ1-1; CDR3: CAWRKRQGLNTEAFF
D: TRBD1; length: 16; V: TRBV7-8; J: TRBJ1-4; CDR3: CASSSPPGQGHEKLFF
D: TRBD2; length: 15; V: TRBV4-3; J: TRBJ2-1; CDR3: CASSQDLTSGNEQFF
D: TRBD2; length: 12; V: TRBV27; J: TRBJ2-1; CDR3: CASSWTSGTMFF
D: TRBD1; length: 13; V: TRBV19; J: TRBJ1-1; CDR3: CASRTGVLTEAFF
D: NA; length: 12; V: TRBV10-2; J: TRBJ2-2; CDR3: CASNQGTGELFF
D: NA; length: 12; V: TRBV7-9; J: TRBJ1-4; CDR3: CASSYFGEKLFF
D: NA; length: 14; V: TRBV18; J: TRBJ1-4; CDR3: CASSLGQLDEKLFF
D: TRBD1; length: 15; V: TRBV2; J: TRBJ1-2; CDR3: CASRDDRQGAEGYTF
D: NA; length: 17; V: TRBV30; J: TRBJ1-2; CDR3: CAWSVPGQLTPDYGYTF
D: NA; length: 12; V: TRBV30; J: TRBJ1-2; CDR3: CAWYPSNYGYTF
D: NA; length: 14; V: TRBV7-9; J: TRBJ1-1; CDR3: CASSLSGGPPEAFF
D: NA; length: 12; V: TRBV27; J: TRBJ1-1; CDR3: CASSLSFEGAFF
D: NA; length: 12; V: TRBV30; J: TRBJ1-1; CDR3: CACTVIGPEAFF
D: NA; length: 17; V: TRBV5-6; J: TRBJ1-3; CDR3: CASSTWRGRDAGNTIYF
D: TRBD1; length: 15; V: TRBV6-1; J: TRBJ1-1; CDR3: CASSDMGQMNTEAFF
D: NA; length: 17; V: TRBV4-1; J: TRBJ2-2; CDR3: CASSQRGGGSYTGELFF
D: NA; length: 14; V: TRBV7-2; J: TRBJ2-1; CDR3: CASSLWSSDNEQFF
D: TRBD2; length: 16; V: TRBV9; J: TRBJ2-2; CDR3: CASSVVGTSPTGELFF
D: TRBD2; length: 15; V: TRBV5-4; J: TRBJ2-5; CDR3: CASSLASGGKETQYF
D: NA; length: 14; V: TRBV28; J: TRBJ1-3; CDR3: CASSLGVIGNTIYF
D: TRBD2; length: 13; V: TRBV29-1; J: TRBJ2-1; CDR3: CSAATSDYNEQFF
D: NA; length: 15; V: TRBV6-5; J: TRBJ1-5; CDR3: CASSKFKLNPWPQHF
D: TRBD1; length: 14; V: TRBV27; J: TRBJ1-2; CDR3: CASSLAGTGDGYPF
D: TRBD2; length: 16; V: TRBV27; J: TRBJ2-7; CDR3: CASSSTPASGSYEQYF
D: TRBD2; length: 18; V: TRBV7-3; J: TRBJ2-2; CDR3: CASSLTGTSETNTGELFF
D: NA; length: 15; V: TRBV6-6; J: TRBJ2-7; CDR3: CASSYSPDYPYEQYF
D: TRBD1; length: 14; V: TRBV2; J: TRBJ1-5; CDR3: CASSKTGDMGPQHF
D: NA; length: 15; V: TRBV9; J: TRBJ2-3; CDR3: CASSVESLPSGTQYF
D: NA; length: 16; V: TRBV11-2; J: TRBJ2-1; CDR3: CASSLDRGSGINEQFF
D: TRBD2; length: 15; V: TRBV11-3; J: TRBJ2-1; CDR3: CASSLGGGGSNEQFF
D: TRBD1; length: 14; V: TRBV15; J: TRBJ2-7; CDR3: CATSTTGKTYEQYF
D: TRBD1; length: 18; V: TRBV5-1; J: TRBJ1-4; CDR3: CASSFHRDRGRGDEKLFF
D: NA; length: 14; V: TRBV29-1; J: TRBJ1-3; CDR3: CSVVSSRARNTIYF
D: NA; length: 13; V: TRBV5-4; J: TRBJ1-2; CDR3: CASASGANSGYTF
D: TRBD2; length: 16; V: TRBV7-9; J: TRBJ2-1; CDR3: CASSSIAGVAYNEQFF
D: NA; length: 13; V: TRBV27; J: TRBJ1-1; CDR3: CASSLRGNTEAFF
D: NA; length: 16; V: TRBV5-1; J: TRBJ2-1; CDR3: CASVASSGGSYNEQFF
D: NA; length: 15; V: TRBV5-6; J: TRBJ1-2; CDR3: CASSLRVRDLRGYTF
D: TRBD2; length: 16; V: TRBV27; J: TRBJ2-5; CDR3: CASSSPSGSGKETQYF
D: TRBD1; length: 17; V: TRBV9; J: TRBJ2-7; CDR3: CASSVPPDRGRLYEQYF